This TCR beta chain was sequenced in a study of blood T cell repertoires in COVID-19 (TCRdb year 2020). Regarding the study in general: Samples covering the acute and convalescent phases of COVID-19 were provided by collaborators in the United States, Italy and Spain. Where available, HLA class I and class II types were obtained from metadata supplied by the sample provider rather than from assay-based typing. The material from the prospective study consisted of cDNA or gDNA derived from T cells, B-cell-depleted T cells, or PBMCs. Nearly every sample came with metadata listing a de-identified subject ID, COVID-19 status, age in years and sex. Deeply sampled blood TCRbeta repertoires from subjects exposed to, actively infected with, or recovered from COVID-19 were included in the dataset. The samples were drawn from two sources: the first 160 participants of the ongoing ImmuneRACE study, and fewer than 1,500 subjects contributed by 6 global collaborators. The repertoires were made available in a free public database intended to serve as a resource for research on the immune response to SARS-CoV-2. Results the study describes overall, beyond this receptor: The quantity of clinical and demographic metadata differed by source and by participant and was supplied without curation.

In Seattle, one collaborating source enrolled patients while the infection was active and tracked those patients longitudinally over the course of disease. The collaborating institutions used their own protocols to collect whole blood in K2EDTA tubes. Collaborator samples were shipped for TCRbeta analysis as frozen whole blood, isolated PBMCs, or DNA extracted from either sample type. The CDR3 measures 14 amino acids from cysteine to phenylalanine. Only the CDR3 DNA is retained, 42 bases long and in frame from the first base. V is cut by 3 bases and J by 2 bases, and the space between the germline ends is 8 bases. From a lookup of the germline V gene, CDR1 and CDR2 are SGHRS and YFSETQ. A word on this clone: This receptor's antigen is unknown. No base-level quality is on record; no much larger clone is a single base apart.

TCRbeta CDR3 regions were amplified from genomic DNA using the immunoSEQ Assay, a bias-controlled multiplex PCR. Per the source publication's procedure: The number of nucleated cells in each sample was estimated by amplification of reference gene primers within the assay. Sequence reads were collapsed and filtered to measure the absolute abundance of every unique TCRbeta CDR3 rearrangement. For each sample, productive Simpson clonality was calculated as the square root of Simpson's diversity index over productive rearrangements. This immuneACCESS table, as held by TCRdb, lists in-frame sequences with V and J called but not all clones. Of the missing ones, under half trace to an unresolved V gene in checked studies; the others have no known cause. That table gives V, J and clone size, and the DNA gave D and trimming. The sample records over 100,000 clones, approximately 86% of which are singletons. Of the sample, 4% to 5.5% is held by the ten largest clones.

The sequenced material came from peripheral blood. The TCR sequence derives from a woman between 50 and 59 years old with COVID-19, enrolled during active disease. The rearranged segments are TRBV5-1 and TRBJ1-4, with the identity of the D gene unclear. The CDR3 protein sequence reads: CASSSLATNEKLFF. The sequence in DNA is TGCGCCAGCAGCTCCCTCGCGACTAATGAAAAACTGTTTTTT.